This is a list of T cell receptor beta chains from one sample in a study of CD8 T cells in Susac syndrome. TCRdb re-analysed the immunoSEQ multiplex PCR reads in MiXCR, keeping a single row per CDR3 protein. This table has approximately 210,000 distinct CDR3 sequences, 94% appearing once. The sample taken for sequencing was CD4+ T cells from PBMCs. All receptors derive from a human donor with Susac syndrome. CDR3s include the opening cysteine and the closing phenylalanine or tryptophan. A D gene is named only where the DNA matches it firmly. Clone size appears in some rows only: once, few, many, or a class for an expanded clone.

V: TRBV12-3/TRBV12-4; J: TRBJ2-3; size: few; D: TRBD1; DNA: TGTGCCAGCAGGGGGACAGGTCGCACAGATACGCAGTATTTT; CDR3: CASRGTGRTDTQYF
V: TRBV7-9; J: TRBJ2-1; size: once; D: .; DNA: TGTGCCAGCAGCAACGAAGGCAATGAGCAGTTCTTC; CDR3: CASSNEGNEQFF
V: TRBV7-9; J: TRBJ1-5; size: .; D: .; DNA: TGTGCCAGCGCGGGACGGGACCTAAATCAGCCCCAGCATTTT; CDR3: CASAGRDLNQPQHF
V: TRBV19; J: TRBJ1-5; size: .; D: .; DNA: TGTGCCAGTACCTTAGGGTGGACAGGCAATCAGCCCCAGCATTTT; CDR3: CASTLGWTGNQPQHF
V: TRBV20-1; J: TRBJ2-7; size: .; D: TRBD1; DNA: TGCAGTGCTAGAGATGAACAGGGGGCCTACGAGCAGTACTTC; CDR3: CSARDEQGAYEQYF
V: TRBV30; J: TRBJ2-5; size: .; D: .; DNA: TGTGCCTGGAGTAAAACCGATCAAGAGACCCAGTACTTC; CDR3: CAWSKTDQETQYF
V: TRBV7-9; J: TRBJ2-1; size: .; D: .; DNA: TGTGCCAGCAGCTGGGGCGGGGACAATGAGCAGTTCTTC; CDR3: CASSWGGDNEQFF
V: TRBV11-3; J: TRBJ2-2; size: .; D: .; DNA: TGTGCCAGCAGCTCCCGAAACACCGGGGAGCTGTTTTTT; CDR3: CASSSRNTGELFF
V: TRBV20-1; J: TRBJ1-5; size: .; D: .; DNA: TGCAGTGCCTCGGCCGAAAAGTTACTGTTGAATCAGCCCCAGCATTTT; CDR3: CSASAEKLLLNQPQHF
V: TRBV28; J: TRBJ1-2; size: once; D: .; DNA: TGTGCCAGCTCTAACAAAATAGGCTACACCTTC; CDR3: CASSNKIGYTF
V: TRBV5-6; J: TRBJ2-2; size: .; D: .; DNA: TGTGCCAGCAGCTTTCGGCAGCACACCGGGGAGCTGTTTTTT; CDR3: CASSFRQHTGELFF